This is a list of T cell receptor beta chains from one sample in a study of Tregs in tolerant kidney transplant recipients. Profiling relied on immunoSEQ multiplex PCR, and the TCRdb table lists in-frame clones only, not all of them. The sample shows fewer than 80,000 clones, 95% to 98% of them seen only once. Source: Tregs from blood, taken before the transplant. Source of these receptors: a human donor who received a combined kidney and bone marrow transplant. Each CDR3 is given with its conserved first and last residue. D genes are given only for firm matches. The size entry is marked missing in some rows and otherwise reads once, few, many or a size class.

v_gene	abundance	d_gene	j_gene	CDR3aa	CDR3nt
TRBV9	NA	NA	TRBJ2-1	CASSVSDSYNEQFF	TGTGCCAGCAGCGTATCTGACAGTTACAATGAGCAGTTCTTC
TRBV2	NA	NA	TRBJ1-1	CANKWNTEAFF	TGTGCCAACAAGTGGAACACTGAAGCTTTCTTT
TRBV2	NA	TRBD2	TRBJ2-2	CASSVSGMDTGELFF	TGTGCCAGCAGTGTTAGCGGGATGGACACCGGGGAGCTGTTTTTT
TRBV6-6	NA	TRBD2	TRBJ2-1	CASRGSGTRQPIEQFF	TGTGCCAGCAGGGGAAGCGGGACTCGCCAACCGATTGAGCAGTTCTTC
TRBV19	once	TRBD1	TRBJ2-2	CASSQGAYTGELFF	TGTGCCAGTTCCCAGGGGGCCTACACCGGGGAGCTGTTTTTT
TRBV14	NA	NA	TRBJ2-7	CASSERADPYEQYF	TGTGCCAGCAGCGAGAGGGCAGATCCCTACGAGCAGTACTTC
TRBV25-1	NA	NA	TRBJ2-2	CASSANTGELFF	TGTGCCAGCAGCGCGAATACCGGGGAGCTGTTTTTT
TRBV19	NA	TRBD2	TRBJ2-1	CASSLLAGDYNEQFF	TGTGCCAGTAGTCTTTTAGCGGGAGACTACAATGAGCAGTTCTTC
TRBV15	NA	TRBD1	TRBJ1-2	CATSPDRNYGYTF	TGTGCCACCAGCCCGGACAGGAACTATGGCTACACCTTC
TRBV30	NA	NA	TRBJ1-2	CAWKGQGLGGYTF	TGTGCCTGGAAGGGTCAGGGGCTAGGCGGCTACACCTTC
TRBV14	NA	TRBD1	TRBJ2-7	CASSRPDRVYEQYF	TGTGCCAGCAGCCGACCCGACAGGGTCTACGAGCAGTACTTC
TRBV5-4	NA	NA	TRBJ1-4	CASSLGRGREKLFF	TGTGCCAGCAGCTTGGGCAGGGGACGAGAAAAACTGTTTTTT
TRBV5-6	NA	NA	TRBJ1-1	CASSLAPGFPEAFF	TGTGCCAGCAGCTTGGCCCCAGGGTTCCCTGAAGCTTTCTTT
TRBV27	NA	NA	TRBJ1-6	CASSLIPVGSPLHF	TGTGCCAGCAGTTTAATTCCGGTCGGTTCACCCCTCCACTTT
TRBV7-3	NA	TRBD2	TRBJ2-3	CASSLTAVAGGSTDTQYF	TGTGCCAGCAGCTTAACCGCCGTGGCGGGGGGCAGCACAGATACGCAGTATTTT
TRBV5-1	NA	NA	TRBJ2-2	CASRLLVPSNTGELFF	TGCGCCAGCAGGCTACTAGTTCCTTCGAACACCGGGGAGCTGTTTTTT
TRBV7-3	NA	NA	TRBJ2-5	CASSPGGGTEETQYF	TGTGCCAGCAGCCCAGGAGGGGGGACAGAAGAGACCCAGTACTTC
TRBV2	NA	NA	TRBJ2-3	CASSDKGGDTQYF	TGTGCCAGCAGTGATAAGGGGGGGGATACGCAGTATTTT
TRBV7-3	NA	TRBD2	TRBJ2-1	CASSLSGLAGAHNEQFF	TGTGCCAGCAGCTTATCGGGACTAGCGGGGGCCCACAATGAGCAGTTCTTC
TRBV6-5	NA	NA	TRBJ2-3	CASSKGIADTQYF	TGTGCCAGCAGTAAGGGGATCGCAGATACGCAGTATTTT
TRBV5-8	once	NA	TRBJ1-4	CASSPGEGVFDERLFF	TGTGCCAGCAGCCCCGGGGAGGGAGTGTTTGATGAAAGACTGTTTTTT
TRBV5-1	NA	NA	TRBJ1-1	CATTGQGRNTEAFF	TGCGCCACCACAGGGCAGGGGAGGAACACTGAAGCTTTCTTT
TRBV28	NA	TRBD2	TRBJ2-5	CASRTSGRYQETQYF	TGTGCCAGCAGGACTAGCGGGAGGTACCAAGAGACCCAGTACTTC
TRBV19	NA	NA	TRBJ1-2	CASSKGTYGYTF	TGTGCCAGTAGTAAGGGGACTTATGGCTACACCTTC
TRBV15	NA	NA	TRBJ1-1	CATSRDRGGRSNTEAFF	TGTGCCACCAGCAGAGATCGAGGCGGCCGATCGAACACTGAAGCTTTCTTT
TRBV19	NA	NA	TRBJ2-2	CASSPLTGELFF	TGTGCCAGTAGCCCATTGACCGGGGAGCTGTTTTTT
TRBV5-1	NA	NA	TRBJ1-1	CASSPGGSARNTEAFF	TGCGCCAGCAGCCCGGGGGGGTCCGCCAGGAACACTGAAGCTTTCTTT
TRBV21-1	NA	NA	TRBJ1-5	CASSKAKGKGRNQPQHF	TGTGCCAGCAGCAAAGCGAAGGGGAAGGGTCGGAATCAGCCCCAGCATTTT
TRBV4-2	NA	TRBD2	TRBJ2-3	CASSQVLRGATDTQYF	TGTGCCAGCAGCCAAGTCTTGCGGGGGGCCACAGATACGCAGTATTTT
TRBV5-1	NA	TRBD2	TRBJ2-2	CASSLARLATGELFF	TGCGCCAGCAGCTTGGCTAGACTAGCTACCGGGGAGCTGTTTTTT
TRBV6-4	NA	NA	TRBJ1-2	CASSGLGGNYGYTF	TGTGCCAGCAGTGGCCTAGGAGGGAACTATGGCTACACCTTC
TRBV19	NA	NA	TRBJ2-2	CASSISGANTGELFF	TGTGCCAGTAGTATATCGGGAGCGAACACCGGGGAGCTGTTTTTT
TRBV7-2	NA	NA	TRBJ1-2	CASSTYSFGYTF	TGTGCCAGCAGCACTTACAGTTTTGGCTACACCTTC
TRBV11-3	NA	TRBD2	TRBJ2-1	CASRLAGVSEQFF	TGTGCCAGCAGGCTAGCGGGAGTCAGCGAGCAGTTCTTC
TRBV27	NA	TRBD2	TRBJ2-7	CASSFARTSGYEQYF	TGTGCCAGCAGTTTCGCCCGGACTAGCGGCTACGAGCAGTACTTC
TRBV11-3	NA	TRBD2	TRBJ2-1	CASRNSGSDEQFF	TGTGCCAGCAGGAATAGCGGGAGCGATGAGCAGTTCTTC
TRBV5-1	NA	TRBD2	TRBJ2-5	CASSPGLAGYQETQYF	TGCGCCAGCAGCCCCGGACTAGCGGGGTACCAAGAGACCCAGTACTTC
TRBV4-3	NA	TRBD2	TRBJ2-1	CASSQTGTSFNEQFF	TGCGCCAGCAGCCAGACCGGGACTAGTTTCAATGAGCAGTTCTTC
TRBV2	NA	NA	TRBJ1-5	CASSEGAGRQPQHF	TGTGCCAGCAGTGAGGGGGCAGGGCGGCAGCCCCAGCATTTT
TRBV28	NA	TRBD1	TRBJ1-2	CASSRTGLVRYGYTF	TGTGCCAGCAGTCGGACAGGGTTGGTGAGATATGGCTACACCTTC
TRBV5-6	NA	NA	TRBJ1-4	CASSLQGTNEKLFF	TGTGCCAGCAGCTTGCAGGGCACTAATGAAAAACTGTTTTTT
TRBV16	NA	NA	TRBJ1-4	CASSQTSWEKLFF	TGTGCCAGCAGCCAAACTAGTTGGGAAAAACTGTTTTTT
TRBV2	once	TRBD1	TRBJ1-2	CASRRTGVAYGYTF	TGTGCCAGCAGGAGGACAGGGGTTGCCTATGGCTACACCTTC
TRBV21-1	NA	NA	TRBJ2-3	CASSRGQFSTDTQYF	TGTGCCAGCAGCAGAGGACAGTTTAGCACAGATACGCAGTATTTT
TRBV5-1	NA	TRBD1	TRBJ1-2	CASSRQGTDNYGYTF	TGCGCCAGCAGCAGACAGGGGACGGATAACTATGGCTACACCTTC
TRBV6-6	NA	NA	TRBJ2-2	CASSYPGDNTGELFF	TGTGCCAGCAGTTACCCGGGGGACAACACCGGGGAGCTGTTTTTT
TRBV7-6	NA	NA	TRBJ2-3	CASSPRGADTQYF	TGTGCCAGCAGCCCCAGGGGGGCAGATACGCAGTATTTT
TRBV11-3	NA	TRBD1	TRBJ2-1	CASSPGTGFADEQFF	TGTGCCAGCAGCCCCGGGACAGGTTTTGCGGATGAGCAGTTCTTC
TRBV2	NA	TRBD1	TRBJ2-3	CASSGNLAGAGGDTQYF	TGTGCCAGCAGTGGTAATCTCGCGGGCGCAGGGGGAGATACGCAGTATTTT
TRBV15	NA	NA	TRBJ1-1	CATSIFRETEAFF	TGTGCCACCAGCATTTTCAGGGAAACTGAAGCTTTCTTT
TRBV7-3	NA	TRBD1	TRBJ1-2	CASSLDRDSYGYTF	TGTGCCAGCAGTTTGGACAGGGATAGCTATGGCTACACCTTC
TRBV19	NA	NA	TRBJ2-1	CASSSMGQGWNEQFF	TGTGCCAGTAGCTCCATGGGGCAGGGATGGAATGAGCAGTTCTTC
TRBV5-1	NA	TRBD2	TRBJ2-1	CASSLFASGPVSYNEQFF	TGCGCCAGCAGCTTGTTTGCTAGCGGCCCCGTCTCCTACAATGAGCAGTTCTTC
TRBV6-1	NA	NA	TRBJ1-2	CASSGYRGYTF	TGTGCCAGCAGTGGCTACAGAGGCTACACCTTC
TRBV19	NA	NA	TRBJ1-1	CASSNRVLNTEAFF	TGTGCCAGTAGTAACCGGGTCCTGAACACTGAAGCTTTCTTT
TRBV11-3	NA	NA	TRBJ1-3	CASSSVLRAGNTIYF	TGTGCCAGCAGCTCCGTTCTGCGGGCGGGAAACACCATATATTTT
TRBV30	NA	TRBD1	TRBJ1-2	CAWRGQGNPLSGYTF	TGTGCCTGGAGGGGACAGGGGAATCCCCTCTCTGGCTACACCTTC
TRBV5-5	once	TRBD1	TRBJ1-1	CASSWDREEAFF	TGTGCCAGCAGCTGGGACAGGGAAGAAGCTTTCTTT
TRBV4-2	few	TRBD2	TRBJ2-3	CASSQRTLAGSTDTQYF	TGTGCCAGCAGCCAACGGACACTAGCGGGTAGCACAGATACGCAGTATTTT